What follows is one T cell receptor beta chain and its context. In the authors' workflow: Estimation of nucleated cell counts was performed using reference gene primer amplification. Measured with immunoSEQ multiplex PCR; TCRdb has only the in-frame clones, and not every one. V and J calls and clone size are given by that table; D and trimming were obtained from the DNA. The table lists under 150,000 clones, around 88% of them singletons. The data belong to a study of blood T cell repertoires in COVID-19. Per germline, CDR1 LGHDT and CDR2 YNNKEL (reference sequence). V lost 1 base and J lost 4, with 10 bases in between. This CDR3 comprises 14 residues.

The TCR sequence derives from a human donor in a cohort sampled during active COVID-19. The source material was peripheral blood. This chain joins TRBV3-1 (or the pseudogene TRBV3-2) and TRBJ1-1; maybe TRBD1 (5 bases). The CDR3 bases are TGTGCCAGCAGCCAAGTGGCGGGGGGCACTGAAGCTTTCTTT. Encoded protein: CASSQVAGGTEAFF.